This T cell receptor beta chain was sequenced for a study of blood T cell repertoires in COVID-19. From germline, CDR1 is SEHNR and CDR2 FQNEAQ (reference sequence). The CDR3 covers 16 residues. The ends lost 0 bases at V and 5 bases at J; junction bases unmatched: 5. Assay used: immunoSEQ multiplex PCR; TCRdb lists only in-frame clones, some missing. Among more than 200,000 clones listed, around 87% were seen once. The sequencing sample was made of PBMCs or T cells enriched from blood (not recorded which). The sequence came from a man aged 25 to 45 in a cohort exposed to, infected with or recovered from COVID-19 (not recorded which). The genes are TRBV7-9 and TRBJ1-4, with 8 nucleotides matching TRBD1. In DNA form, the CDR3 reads TGTGCCAGCAGCTTAGCGGGGGACAGGAACAATGAAAAACTGTTTTTT. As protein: CASSLAGDRNNEKLFF.